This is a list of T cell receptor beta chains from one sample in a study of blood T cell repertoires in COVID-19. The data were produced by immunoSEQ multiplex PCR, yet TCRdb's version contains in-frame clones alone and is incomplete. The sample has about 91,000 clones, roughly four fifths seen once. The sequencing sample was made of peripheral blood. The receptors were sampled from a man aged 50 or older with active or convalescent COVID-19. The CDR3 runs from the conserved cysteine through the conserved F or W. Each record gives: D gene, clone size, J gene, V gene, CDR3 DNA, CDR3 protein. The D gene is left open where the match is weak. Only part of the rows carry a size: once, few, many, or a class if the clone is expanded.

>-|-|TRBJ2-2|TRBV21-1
TGTGCCAGCAGCTGCAGGGACTCCCCAAACACCGGGGAGCTGTTTTTT
CASSCRDSPNTGELFF
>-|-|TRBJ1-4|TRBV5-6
TGTGCCAGCAGCTCGGGGATGGGGATGAATGAAAAACTGTTTTTT
CASSSGMGMNEKLFF
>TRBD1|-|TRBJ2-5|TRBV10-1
TGCGCCAGCAGTACAGGGGCAAAGACCCAGTACTTC
CASSTGAKTQYF
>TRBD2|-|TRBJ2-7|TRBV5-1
TGCGCCAGCAGCTTACTAGCGGGGGGTCCCTTCGGGGACGAGCAGTACTTC
CASSLLAGGPFGDEQYF
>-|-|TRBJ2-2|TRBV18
TGTGCCAGCTCACCCGGTCTCGGGGAGCTGTTTTTT
CASSPGLGELFF
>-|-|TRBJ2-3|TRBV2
TGTGCCAGCAGTGACGGGCGGGCCCCAGATACGCAGTATTTT
CASSDGRAPDTQYF
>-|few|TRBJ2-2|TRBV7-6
TGTGCCAGCAGCCAATCCCCTTACTCGACCGGGGAGCTGTTTTTT
CASSQSPYSTGELFF
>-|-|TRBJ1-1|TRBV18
TGTGCCAGCTCACCACCTGGGCGGGGCAACACTGAAGCTTTCTTT
CASSPPGRGNTEAFF
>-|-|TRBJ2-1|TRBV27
TGTGCCAGCAGCAAACTTCTGTTCAATGAGCAGTTCTTC
CASSKLLFNEQFF
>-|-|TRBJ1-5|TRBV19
TGTGCCAGTAGTCCTGTGGCCCTCCTCCATCAGCCCCAGCATTTT
CASSPVALLHQPQHF
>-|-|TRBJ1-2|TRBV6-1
TGTGCCAGCAGTGAAGCAGGGGCAGGGTGGAATGGCTACACCTTC
CASSEAGAGWNGYTF
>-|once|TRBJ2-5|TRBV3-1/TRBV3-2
TGTGCCAGCAGCCATGCAGGGACATCAGATTCCCAAGAGACCCAGTACTTC
CASSHAGTSDSQETQYF
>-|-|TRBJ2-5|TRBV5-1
TGCGCCAGCAGCTTGAGTGCGGGGAACCAAGAGACCCAGTACTTC
CASSLSAGNQETQYF
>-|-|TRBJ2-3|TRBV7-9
TGTGCCAGCAGCTTAGGGGGGCAGGCCACAGATACGCAGTATTTT
CASSLGGQATDTQYF
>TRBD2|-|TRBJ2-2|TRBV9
TGTGCCAGCAGCTCCCCCTCCGGGACTAGCGGGGGGGCCATCACCGGGGAGCTGTTTTTT
CASSSPSGTSGGAITGELFF
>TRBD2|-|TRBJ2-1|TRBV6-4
TGTGCCAGCACCGGTGGGGGGGGAGGTAATGAGCAGTTCTTC
CASTGGGGGNEQFF
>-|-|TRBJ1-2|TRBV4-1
TGCGCCAGCAGCCAACTCGGTGGCTACACCTTC
CASSQLGGYTF
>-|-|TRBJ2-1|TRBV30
TGTGCCTGGATCCCCCTTGAGAGGGCCTACAATGAGCAGTTCTTC
CAWIPLERAYNEQFF
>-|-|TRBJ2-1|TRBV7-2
TGTGCCAGCAGCTTAGATCACTGGAATGAGCAGTTCTTC
CASSLDHWNEQFF
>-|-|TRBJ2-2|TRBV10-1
TGCGCCAGCAGTTCGTACACCGGGGAGCTGTTTTTT
CASSSYTGELFF
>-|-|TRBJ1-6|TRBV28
TGTGCCAGCAGACAGGGTTCACCCCTCCACTTT
CASRQGSPLHF
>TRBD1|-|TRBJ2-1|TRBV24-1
TGTGCCACCAGTGATAGGGGGCGAATGGGTATTTGGTCTAATGAGCAGTTCTTC
CATSDRGRMGIWSNEQFF
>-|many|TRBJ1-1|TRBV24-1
TGTGCCACCAGTGGGGGACAATCCACTGAAGCTTTCTTT
CATSGGQSTEAFF
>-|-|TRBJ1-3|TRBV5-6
TGTGCCAGCAGCTTGGACTCGAACACCATATATTTT
CASSLDSNTIYF
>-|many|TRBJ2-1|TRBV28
TGTGCCAGCAGCCGGGGCAGGGGCATGTCTGTTTACAATGAGCAGTTCTTC
CASSRGRGMSVYNEQFF
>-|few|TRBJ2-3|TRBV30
TGTGCCTGGAGTGTACTGAGCACAGATACGCAGTATTTT
CAWSVLSTDTQYF
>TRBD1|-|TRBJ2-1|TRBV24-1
TGTGCCACCAGTGACCACCGGACAGGGGGCAATGAGCAGTTCTTC
CATSDHRTGGNEQFF
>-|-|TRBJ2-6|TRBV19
TGTGCCAGTACAGTCTCTGGGGCCAACGTCCTGACTTTC
CASTVSGANVLTF
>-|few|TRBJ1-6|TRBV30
TGTGCCTGGAGTGTAGGCAGGGGAAATTCACCCCTCCACTTT
CAWSVGRGNSPLHF
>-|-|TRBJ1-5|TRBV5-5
TGTGCCAGCAGCTTGGGTACAGGGAGGGAACAGCCCCAGCATTTT
CASSLGTGREQPQHF
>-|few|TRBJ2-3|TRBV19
TGTGCCAGTAGTTTACAGGGACGGGGAGATACGCAGTATTTT
CASSLQGRGDTQYF
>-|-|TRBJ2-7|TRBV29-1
TGCAGCTCCCGGGACACTCAATACGAGCAGTACTTC
CSSRDTQYEQYF
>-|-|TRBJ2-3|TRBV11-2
TGTGCCAGCAGCTTAGACTGGGGGGTGGGCACAGATACGCAGTATTTT
CASSLDWGVGTDTQYF
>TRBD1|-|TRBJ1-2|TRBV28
TGTGCCAGCAGTTTCCGCGGGACAGGGGGCGGCTACACCTTC
CASSFRGTGGGYTF
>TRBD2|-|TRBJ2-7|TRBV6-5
TGTGCCAGCAGTTACACGACTAGCACCGCCTCGCGGCAGTACTTC
CASSYTTSTASRQYF
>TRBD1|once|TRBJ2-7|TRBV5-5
TGTGCCAGCAGCTTCTGGGGACAGGGGGACGAGCAGTACTTC
CASSFWGQGDEQYF
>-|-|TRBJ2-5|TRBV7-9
TGTGCCAGCAGCTTAGCCAAACGGGACAAGGAAAAAGAGACCCAGTACTTC
CASSLAKRDKEKETQYF
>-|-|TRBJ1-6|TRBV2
TGTGCCAGCAGTGTACAGATAAATTCACCCCTCCACTTT
CASSVQINSPLHF
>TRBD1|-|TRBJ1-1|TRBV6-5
TGTGCCAGCAGTTCTACAGGGGGCACCACTGAAGCTTTCTTT
CASSSTGGTTEAFF
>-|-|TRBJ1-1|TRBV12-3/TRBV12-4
TGTGCCAGCAGAAGAGGGACAACTGAAGCTTTCTTT
CASRRGTTEAFF
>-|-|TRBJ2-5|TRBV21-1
TGTGCCAGCAGCTCTCAAGAGACCCAGTACTTC
CASSSQETQYF
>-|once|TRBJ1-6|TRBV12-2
TGTGCAATCGAGATCCGGGACAGAAATTCACCCCTCCACTTT
CAIEIRDRNSPLHF
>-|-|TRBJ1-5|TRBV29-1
TGCAGCGTTGGAGTAGGAGGGACGGATCAGCCCCAGCATTTT
CSVGVGGTDQPQHF
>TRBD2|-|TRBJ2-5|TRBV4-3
TGCGCCAGCAGCCAAAGCGGGGGGGCCGGGGAGACCCAGTACTTC
CASSQSGGAGETQYF
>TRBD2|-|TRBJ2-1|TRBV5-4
TGTGCCAGCAGCTTAGGAGCGAACCGGGGGGACAATGAGCAGTTCTTC
CASSLGANRGDNEQFF
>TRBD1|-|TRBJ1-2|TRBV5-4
TGTGCCAGCAGCTTCTCCGGGACAGGCTATGGCTACACCTTC
CASSFSGTGYGYTF
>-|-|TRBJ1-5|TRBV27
TGTGCCAGCAGTTTCAAAAGCAATCAGCCCCAGCATTTT
CASSFKSNQPQHF
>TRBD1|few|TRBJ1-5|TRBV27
TGTGCCAGCAGTCCCAGGACAGGGGGCCATCAGCCCCAGCATTTT
CASSPRTGGHQPQHF
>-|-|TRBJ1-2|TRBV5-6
TGTGCCATCCCGACCGACAGGAACGATGGCTACACCTTC
CAIPTDRNDGYTF